A selection of T cell receptor beta chains follows, all from one sample in a study of cytomegalovirus exposure and HLA in healthy donors. The data were produced by immunoSEQ multiplex PCR, yet TCRdb's version contains in-frame clones alone and is incomplete. This sample's table has about 130,000 clones. The sequenced material came from PBMCs. These receptor sequences come from a woman aged 60 to 75 in good health and CMV-seronegative. Both conserved end residues are part of each CDR3. D genes are given only for firm matches.

TRBJ2-2,NA,TRBV6-5,CASSYRGTGELFF,TGTGCCAGCAGTTACCGGGGAACCGGGGAGCTGTTTTTT
TRBJ1-2,NA,TRBV5-6,CASSSSYYLYGYTF,TGTGCCAGCAGCTCGTCATACTACCTTTATGGCTACACCTTC
TRBJ2-1,NA,TRBV11-3,CASSSSVNEQFF,TGTGCCAGCAGCTCCTCGGTCAATGAGCAGTTCTTC
TRBJ2-3,TRBD2,TRBV4-1,CASSQGSGGADDTQYF,TGCGCCAGCAGCCAAGGTAGCGGGGGGGCGGACGATACGCAGTATTTT
TRBJ2-7,TRBD2,TRBV7-3,CASSLTPTSGSQQYF,TGTGCCAGCAGCTTAACTCCCACTAGCGGGAGTCAACAGTACTTC
TRBJ2-5,TRBD2,TRBV30,CAWSPLAGETQYF,TGTGCCTGGAGCCCACTAGCGGGTGAGACCCAGTACTTC
TRBJ1-4,TRBD1,TRBV7-6,CASSLADRGNEKLFF,TGTGCCAGCAGCTTAGCCGACAGGGGTAATGAAAAACTGTTTTTT
TRBJ2-3,TRBD1,TRBV2,CASSPDRGGGDTQYF,TGTGCCAGCAGCCCCGACAGGGGCGGTGGAGATACGCAGTATTTT
TRBJ2-7,NA,TRBV19,CASSRQADYEQYF,TGTGCCAGTAGTAGACAGGCCGACTACGAGCAGTACTTC
TRBJ1-1,NA,TRBV5-5,CASSLLLRNMNTEAFF,TGTGCCAGCAGCTTGCTACTCAGGAACATGAACACTGAAGCTTTCTTT
TRBJ1-1,TRBD1,TRBV5-4,CASSFLRGQTNTEAFF,TGTGCCAGCAGCTTCCTAAGGGGACAGACGAACACTGAAGCTTTCTTT
TRBJ1-1,NA,TRBV7-9,CASSLGQATEAFF,TGTGCCAGCAGCTTAGGACAGGCCACTGAAGCTTTCTTT
TRBJ2-3,TRBD1,TRBV11-2,CASSLDYPGQINTDTQYF,TGTGCCAGCAGCTTAGATTACCCGGGACAGATAAACACAGATACGCAGTATTTT
TRBJ2-3,NA,TRBV5-1,CASSWGRDFTSTDTQYF,TGCGCCAGCAGTTGGGGCCGGGACTTTACTAGCACAGATACGCAGTATTTT
TRBJ2-7,NA,TRBV7-3,CASSPDSASYEQYF,TGTGCCAGCAGCCCCGACAGCGCCTCCTACGAGCAGTACTTC
TRBJ2-1,NA,TRBV7-8,CASSLGVSTSYNEQFF,TGTGCCAGCAGCTTAGGAGTGAGTACCTCCTACAATGAGCAGTTCTTC
TRBJ1-3,NA,TRBV9,CASSVVGKGYSGNTIYF,TGTGCCAGCAGCGTGGTCGGGAAGGGATACTCTGGAAACACCATATATTTT
TRBJ2-7,NA,TRBV5-1,CASSLSTEQYF,TGCGCCAGCAGCTTGTCGACAGAGCAGTACTTC
TRBJ2-3,TRBD2,TRBV10-2,CASTPGLVENTQYF,TGCGCCAGCACCCCGGGACTAGTTGAAAATACGCAGTATTTT
TRBJ1-4,NA,TRBV5-8,CASSVKLVTNEKLFF,TGTGCCAGCAGCGTTAAACTTGTAACTAATGAAAAACTGTTTTTT
TRBJ2-7,NA,TRBV28,CASSLRDEQYF,TGTGCCAGCAGTTTAAGAGACGAGCAGTACTTC
TRBJ1-2,NA,TRBV6-5,CASSYSSDYYGYTF,TGTGCCAGCAGTTACTCGTCAGATTACTATGGCTACACCTTC
TRBJ2-3,NA,TRBV15,CATSRNPGSGTDTQYF,TGTGCCACCAGCAGGAATCCGGGATCTGGAACAGATACGCAGTATTTT
TRBJ1-5,NA,TRBV2,CASKPGVGQPQHF,TGTGCCAGCAAGCCAGGGGTGGGTCAGCCCCAGCATTTT
TRBJ2-7,NA,TRBV10-3,CAIRGTGGSYEQYF,TGTGCCATCAGGGGGACTGGGGGGTCCTACGAGCAGTACTTC
TRBJ2-1,TRBD2,TRBV27,CASSRLAGGNYNEQFF,TGTGCCAGCAGTCGACTAGCGGGGGGAAACTACAATGAGCAGTTCTTC
TRBJ1-4,TRBD1,TRBV6-1,CASTGQGAVNEKLFF,TGTGCCAGCACGGGACAGGGGGCGGTTAATGAAAAACTGTTTTTT
TRBJ2-5,TRBD2,TRBV7-9,CASSPTSGGRETQYF,TGTGCCAGCAGCCCGACTAGCGGGGGGCGGGAGACCCAGTACTTC
TRBJ1-5,NA,TRBV5-8,CASSQGFGNQPQHF,TGTGCCAGCAGCCAGGGGTTCGGCAATCAGCCCCAGCATTTT
TRBJ2-2,TRBD1,TRBV14,CASSQDKTGGAGTGELFF,TGTGCCAGCAGCCAAGACAAAACAGGGGGCGCAGGCACCGGGGAGCTGTTTTTT
TRBJ1-2,NA,TRBV7-8,CASSLAVGGDYGYTF,TGTGCCAGCAGCTTAGCCGTAGGGGGGGACTATGGCTACACCTTC
TRBJ2-6,TRBD1,TRBV5-1,CASSSGQANSGANVLTF,TGCGCCAGCAGCTCGGGACAGGCAAACTCTGGGGCCAACGTCCTGACTTTC
TRBJ1-4,TRBD1,TRBV6-1,CASSEGTGGEKLFF,TGTGCCAGCAGTGAGGGGACAGGGGGGGAAAAACTGTTTTTT
TRBJ2-3,TRBD2,TRBV9,CASSVAAGASTDTQYF,TGTGCCAGCAGCGTAGCGGCGGGAGCTAGCACAGATACGCAGTATTTT
TRBJ1-5,NA,TRBV10-1,CASQAQHNQPQHF,TGCGCCAGCCAAGCGCAGCACAATCAGCCCCAGCATTTT
TRBJ2-2,NA,TRBV18,CASSPRGGLNTGELFF,TGTGCCAGCTCACCACGGGGGGGCCTGAACACCGGGGAGCTGTTTTTT
TRBJ2-7,TRBD2,TRBV7-9,CASSGTSGESSYEQYF,TGTGCCAGCTCTGGGACTAGCGGGGAAAGCTCCTACGAGCAGTACTTC
TRBJ2-5,NA,TRBV7-2,CASSSRVETQYF,TGTGCCAGCAGCTCCAGGGTTGAGACCCAGTACTTC
TRBJ1-1,NA,TRBV11-2,CASSLSRAEAFF,TGTGCCAGCAGCTTATCCAGGGCTGAAGCTTTCTTT
TRBJ1-1,TRBD1,TRBV11-1,CASSNTGQAPVAFF,TGTGCCAGCAGCAACACGGGACAGGCCCCGGTAGCTTTCTTT
TRBJ2-3,NA,TRBV5-1,CASRVDGDTQYF,TGCGCCAGCAGGGTCGACGGGGATACGCAGTATTTT
TRBJ2-3,NA,TRBV28,CASTEYWGGRITDTQYF,TGTGCCAGCACCGAATATTGGGGGGGCAGGATCACAGATACGCAGTATTTT
TRBJ2-7,NA,TRBV15,CATSSDATVGEQYF,TGTGCCACCAGCAGCGACGCGACAGTGGGCGAGCAGTACTTC
TRBJ1-1,NA,TRBV18,CASSPPPDRDTEAFF,TGTGCCAGCTCACCACCCCCAGATCGGGACACTGAAGCTTTCTTT
TRBJ1-2,NA,TRBV10-3,CAISVEASYGYTF,TGTGCCATCAGTGTTGAAGCTTCCTATGGCTACACCTTC
TRBJ1-1,NA,TRBV29-1,CSSWRGGGTEAFF,TGCAGCTCCTGGCGGGGAGGGGGGACTGAAGCCTTCTTT
TRBJ2-7,NA,TRBV27,CASSPSSYEQYF,TGTGCCAGCAGCCCCAGCTCCTACGAGCAGTACTTC
TRBJ2-2,TRBD2,TRBV27,CASSLYGLAKGGVAGELFF,TGTGCCAGCAGTTTATACGGACTAGCGAAAGGAGGAGTGGCCGGGGAGCTGTTTTTT
TRBJ2-2,TRBD1,TRBV7-9,CASKGTGGHGELFF,TGTGCCAGCAAGGGGACAGGGGGGCACGGGGAGCTGTTTTTT